The clone carrying this TCR beta chain was seen a few times. This CDR3 has 13 residues. The germline CDR1 and CDR2 sequences are MNHNS and SASEGT. Between the trimmed V and J ends, which lost 2 bases and 4 bases, there was a span of 9 bases. This sample is part of a study of CD8 T cells in Susac syndrome. The RNA, roughly 0.45 to 1 ug, was put through reverse transcription using random hexamers. TCRdb re-analysed the immunoSEQ multiplex PCR reads in MiXCR, keeping a single row per CDR3 protein. The sample carries about 47,000 distinct CDR3 sequences, 80% to 95% recorded once. This sequence was found in a human donor in good health. The V gene is TRBV6-1, the J gene TRBJ2-7, with D uncertain. The material sequenced was CD8+ T cells from PBMCs. CDR3 DNA sequence: TGTGCCAGCAGTGAATATTATGGGTACGAGCAGTACTTC. The encoded protein is CASSEYYGYEQYF.